A selection of T cell receptor beta chains follows, all from one sample in a study of human T cells and chemical hapten exposure. TCRdb redid the calling of the RACE reads with MiXCR, one entry per CDR3 protein. The table lists 35,000 to 50,000 distinct CDR3 sequences, over 9.5% of them singletons. Source: whole blood, taken in connection with sensitization to the hapten diphenylcyclopropenone (DPC). These receptors were collected from a young man with alopecia areata. Some clones in this sample may be carry-over from other donors' samples. Each CDR3 is given with its conserved first and last residue.

CDR3 protein	V gene	J gene
CASSYSTGRLNTEAFF	TRBV6-5	TRBJ1-1
CATSDLKNEQFF	TRBV24-1	TRBJ2-1
CASTRSPVVSGANVLTF	TRBV2	TRBJ2-6
CSARSGQGTYNEQFF	TRBV20-1	TRBJ2-1
CASSLAKTGTGELFF	TRBV5-1	TRBJ2-2
CAISGAGSNTEAFF	TRBV10-3	TRBJ1-1
CSVTGTSAGELFF	TRBV29-1	TRBJ2-2
CASSTGGNTIYF	TRBV6-5	TRBJ1-3
CASRRQQVSGYSNQPQHF	TRBV28	TRBJ1-5
CASSYSPQGDYGYTF	TRBV6-5	TRBJ1-2
CASSYVPDTQYF	TRBV6-2/TRBV6-3	TRBJ2-3
CASSLGHTGIGTEAFF	TRBV5-4	TRBJ1-1
CASSPEGSPETQYF	TRBV12-3/TRBV12-4	TRBJ2-5
CASSSPQGASYEQYF	TRBV6-6	TRBJ2-7
CASSLRENTEAFF	TRBV7-3	TRBJ1-1
CSARSGRLFYEQYF	TRBV20-1	TRBJ2-7
CASSETGSARGNTIYF	TRBV14	TRBJ1-3
CASSHRDGDMNTEAFF	TRBV4-2	TRBJ1-1
CASSFSGVNEKLFF	TRBV7-2	TRBJ1-4
CSARTGGNTGELFF	TRBV29-1	TRBJ2-2
CSAVDRVSGANVLTF	TRBV29-1	TRBJ2-6
CASSPGHGYEQYF	TRBV19	TRBJ2-7
CASREIGQGARGYTF	TRBV2	TRBJ1-2
CASSRPDRSNQPQHF	TRBV6-9	TRBJ1-5
CAWDTGAGNTIYF	TRBV30	TRBJ1-3
CAAGTSIYEQYF	TRBV27	TRBJ2-7
CASSPDRNNEQFF	TRBV2	TRBJ2-1
CASTPDLQSYYGYTF	TRBV19	TRBJ1-2
CASSLDRGQKTEAFF	TRBV11-2	TRBJ1-1
CAISELAGGAYEQYF	TRBV10-3	TRBJ2-7
CASSWGWGANTEAFF	TRBV5-1	TRBJ1-1
CASSSNTGGLFF	TRBV28	TRBJ2-1
CSARLLGTFTDTQYF	TRBV20-1	TRBJ2-3
CASRPGQEIYGYTF	TRBV5-1	TRBJ1-2
CTSSRLAGVRETQYF	TRBV6-2/TRBV6-3	TRBJ2-5
CASSQVSQGHSPLHF	TRBV3-1	TRBJ1-6
CASRVDSTGELFF	TRBV10-2	TRBJ2-2
CASSKVGQPSTGELFF	TRBV21-1	TRBJ2-2
CASSRPLGRISGNTIYF	TRBV16	TRBJ1-3
CASSPPLISNGYTF	TRBV12-3/TRBV12-4	TRBJ1-2
CAISRDRGRNEQFF	TRBV10-3	TRBJ2-1
CASSQGLEAYEQYF	TRBV4-1	TRBJ2-7
CASSFGQGQGTSSYNSPLHF	TRBV12-3/TRBV12-4	TRBJ1-6
CASSLVGDYHGYTF	TRBV7-9	TRBJ1-2
CASSQGREGNEQFF	TRBV3-1	TRBJ2-1
CASSSRVAGDLYNEQFF	TRBV11-1	TRBJ2-1
CASRPGGRGDTQYF	TRBV12-3/TRBV12-4	TRBJ2-3
CASSSWTSGMGADTQYF	TRBV27	TRBJ2-3
CASSLASAYNEQFF	TRBV11-2	TRBJ2-1